Listed below are T cell receptor delta chains from one sample, sequenced in a study of Vδ1+ human thymocytes. TCRdb used CATT to re-call clones from the multiplex PCR reads. The sample includes some 73,000 delta-chain clones, approximately 34% of them seen just once. Sequencing was carried out using Vdelta1+ gamma-delta thymocytes from the thymus. The receptor source for this set is a boy under two years old who had congenital heart surgery. Each CDR3 is given with its conserved first and last residue. D genes are given only for firm matches.

v_gene: TRDV1; d_gene: NA; j_gene: TRDJ1; CDR3aa: CALGEPRPLPSVLGFNKLIF
v_gene: TRDV1; d_gene: TRDD3; j_gene: TRDJ1; CDR3aa: CALGPKPCTGGCADDKLIF
v_gene: TRDV2; d_gene: TRDD3; j_gene: TRDJ1; CDR3aa: CACDTAGGYRGLDKLIF
v_gene: TRDV1; d_gene: TRDD3; j_gene: TRDJ1; CDR3aa: CALGELRPSHPLGDYSDKLIF
v_gene: TRDV2; d_gene: NA; j_gene: TRDJ1; CDR3aa: CACDRTGGPTDKLIF
v_gene: TRDV1; d_gene: TRDD3; j_gene: TRDJ1; CDR3aa: CALGELPYRQYWGIREADKLIF
v_gene: TRDV1; d_gene: NA; j_gene: TRDJ1; CDR3aa: CALGELVLKVGRYTDKLIF
v_gene: TRDV1; d_gene: NA; j_gene: TRDJ1; CDR3aa: CALGEMSPRAKLIF
v_gene: TRDV1; d_gene: TRDD3; j_gene: TRDJ1; CDR3aa: CALLPTRGLGDTDTDKLIF
v_gene: TRDV1; d_gene: TRDD3; j_gene: TRDJ1; CDR3aa: CALGELVPSFGWGYTLYTDKLIF
v_gene: TRDV1; d_gene: TRDD3; j_gene: TRDJ1; CDR3aa: CALGSRGNFLPVLGDTPTGTDKLIF
v_gene: TRDV2; d_gene: TRDD3; j_gene: TRDJ1; CDR3aa: CACDTGGIRADKLIF
v_gene: TRDV2; d_gene: NA; j_gene: TRDJ1; CDR3aa: CACDISSCPRGLVKLIF
v_gene: TRDV1; d_gene: NA; j_gene: TRDJ1; CDR3aa: CALGEWVPHRRTDKLIF
v_gene: TRDV1; d_gene: TRDD3; j_gene: TRDJ1; CDR3aa: CALGEARLQLGIHHYTDKLIF
v_gene: TRDV1; d_gene: TRDD3; j_gene: TRDJ1; CDR3aa: CALGQNKLILPSPIRGYGRLGDRYTDKLIF
v_gene: TRDV1; d_gene: TRDD3; j_gene: TRDJ1; CDR3aa: CALGDRLHFVGNWGFTPDKLIF
v_gene: TRDV3; d_gene: NA; j_gene: TRDJ1; CDR3aa: CASTGEDLPYTDKLIF
v_gene: TRDV2; d_gene: TRDD3; j_gene: TRDJ1; CDR3aa: CAAELDTDKLIF
v_gene: TRDV1; d_gene: TRDD3; j_gene: TRDJ1; CDR3aa: CALIAPPLLGIPDTDKLIF
v_gene: TRDV1; d_gene: TRDD3; j_gene: TRDJ1; CDR3aa: CALGELKSWGTPYTDKLIF
v_gene: TRDV1; d_gene: NA; j_gene: TRDJ1; CDR3aa: CALGELTVHQYTDKLIF
v_gene: TRDV1; d_gene: TRDD3; j_gene: TRDJ1; CDR3aa: CALGDHLRVGDRCADKLIF
v_gene: TRDV2; d_gene: TRDD3; j_gene: TRDJ3; CDR3aa: CACDDGGYVSWDTRQMFF
v_gene: TRDV1; d_gene: TRDD3; j_gene: TRDJ1; CDR3aa: CALGEPSYRGGYVTDKLIF
v_gene: TRDV1; d_gene: NA; j_gene: TRDJ1; CDR3aa: CALGEIEFAFLRYWGDKLIF
v_gene: TRDV1; d_gene: NA; j_gene: TRDJ1; CDR3aa: CALGELRAYIGLYTDKLIF
v_gene: TRDV1; d_gene: TRDD3; j_gene: TRDJ1; CDR3aa: CALGELGPTGRSALSGGYEGCDKLIF
v_gene: TRDV1; d_gene: NA; j_gene: TRDJ1; CDR3aa: CALGEGAKYTDKLIF
v_gene: TRDV1; d_gene: TRDD3; j_gene: TRDJ1; CDR3aa: CALGEPRALPTVLGDTTTDKLIF
v_gene: TRDV1; d_gene: TRDD3; j_gene: TRDJ1; CDR3aa: CALGERREWHFTVLGDTRYTDKLIF
v_gene: TRDV1; d_gene: TRDD3; j_gene: TRDJ1; CDR3aa: CALGEFSRWGIQYTDKLIF
v_gene: TRDV1; d_gene: TRDD3; j_gene: TRDJ1; CDR3aa: CALGAVRTPVGGYAFETTDKLIF
v_gene: TRDV1; d_gene: TRDD3; j_gene: TRDJ1; CDR3aa: CALGDAFLPLRATGGSPTDKLIF
v_gene: TRDV1; d_gene: NA; j_gene: TRDJ1; CDR3aa: CALGPLRHVDLDDKLIF
v_gene: TRDV1; d_gene: TRDD3; j_gene: TRDJ1; CDR3aa: CALGERAGGIPFTDKLIF
v_gene: TRDV1; d_gene: NA; j_gene: TRDJ1; CDR3aa: CALGERSYVYWGQTKLIF
v_gene: TRDV2; d_gene: TRDD3; j_gene: TRDJ2; CDR3aa: CATATGGYPTLTAQLFF
v_gene: TRDV1; d_gene: TRDD3; j_gene: TRDJ1; CDR3aa: CALGELRPPEHWGVLDKLIF
v_gene: TRDV1; d_gene: NA; j_gene: TRDJ1; CDR3aa: CALFLGGVRGKLIF
v_gene: TRDV1; d_gene: NA; j_gene: TRDJ1; CDR3aa: CALGNGRGSRSNRGDKLIF
v_gene: TRDV1; d_gene: TRDD3; j_gene: TRDJ1; CDR3aa: CALGELEGNKYWGILVEYTDKLIF
v_gene: TRDV1; d_gene: NA; j_gene: TRDJ1; CDR3aa: CALGELLPESPERRTGGNTDKLIF
v_gene: TRDV1; d_gene: TRDD3; j_gene: TRDJ1; CDR3aa: CALGEQGPSPPAVLGARSVIF
v_gene: TRDV1; d_gene: TRDD2; j_gene: TRDJ1; CDR3aa: CALGELSFLRGIPNTDKLIF